Each of the 22 T cell receptor beta chains below was sequenced from the same sample in a study of T cell repertoires in cytomegalovirus infection. One entry per CDR3 protein results from TCRdb running MiXCR on the reads. The sample yields about 310,000 distinct CDR3 sequences, about 25% seen once. No antigens are known for them. The material was cultured PBMCs, obtained from culture after CMV antigen stimulation. The receptors shown here come from a human donor in good health (CMV status not recorded). Some clones in this sample may be carry-over from other donors' samples.

This chain uses TRBV4-3 with TRBJ1-1, with 8 nucleotides matching TRBD1. This CDR3 spans 17 amino acids. Unmatched junction bases numbered 7, after V lost 1 base and J lost 0 bases. Germline lookup yields CDR1 LGHNA and CDR2 YSLEER. CDR3 region: CASSQGVGTGVNTEAFF. The DNA for the CDR3 is TGCGCCAGCAGCCAAGGGGTGGGGACAGGCGTGAACACTGAAGCTTTCTTT.

The chain employs TRBV28 and TRBJ1-4; 8 nucleotides align to TRBD1. J was trimmed by 8 bases and V by 5 bases; bases with no gene match: 4. CDR3 length: 13 residues. Germline V gives CDR1 MDHEN, CDR2 SYDVKM. CDR3 DNA: TGTGCCAGCAGTCCGACAGGGGTCGAAAAACTGTTTTTT. Its translation is CASSPTGVEKLFF.

This clonotype was observed a few times. V usage is TRBV12-3 or TRBV12-4 and J usage is TRBJ2-1; the D gene is possibly TRBD2 (6 bases). The ends were cut back, 7 bases at V and 6 bases at J, with 10 bases in the middle. The CDR3 spans 12 residues. DNA for the CDR3: TGTGCCAGCACCTGGAGGGCCAATGAGCAGTTCTTC. This encodes CASTWRANEQFF.

The chain couples TRBV12-3 or TRBV12-4 to TRBJ2-1; either TRBD1 or TRBD2 may fit D (5 bases each). The V end lost 1 base, the J end lost 9 bases, and 13 bases lay between the germline ends. This CDR3 is 14 amino acids long. CDR3 amino acids: CASSLGTREGEQFF. DNA of the CDR3: TGTGCCAGCAGTTTAGGGACACGCGAGGGTGAGCAGTTCTTC.

The rearrangement links TRBV7-6 to TRBJ2-1; possibly TRBD1 or TRBD2 for D (6 bases each). The CDR3 is made up of 16 amino acids. The V and J ends lost 1 base and 6 bases respectively, with 16 bases between them. CDR1 and CDR2 (germline): SGHVS, FNYEAQ. In DNA form, the CDR3 reads TGTGCCAGCAGCTTAGACTTCCCGGGGGCGGGCAATGAGCAGTTCTTC. It encodes CASSLDFPGAGNEQFF.

The chain carries TRBV6-5 and TRBJ2-1, with 13 bases lining up with TRBD2. The CDR3 totals 16 residues. V lost 5 bases to trimming and J lost 9 bases; unmatched junction nucleotides: 10. Germline assignment: CDR1 MNHEY and CDR2 SVGAGI. The CDR3 region is CASSHKLAGGPGEQFF. In DNA form, the CDR3 reads TGTGCCAGCAGTCACAAACTAGCGGGAGGGCCAGGTGAGCAGTTCTTC.

The chain recombines TRBV7-4 with TRBJ2-3; D tentatively reads TRBD1 or TRBD2 (5 bases each). Between the trimmed V and J ends, which lost 4 bases and 4 bases, there was a span of 12 bases. The germline CDR1 and CDR2 sequences are SGHVT and SQSDAQ. The CDR3 totals 14 residues. CDR3 residues: CASSSGTAADTQYF. The CDR3 region has the DNA TGTGCCAGCAGCTCCGGGACGGCCGCAGATACGCAGTATTTT.

V and J are TRBV28 and TRBJ2-1; the D is unclear. The V end was cut by 3 bases, the J end by 6 bases, with 9 bases between. Germline values: CDR1 MDHEN, CDR2 SYDVKM. The CDR3 consists of 13 residues. Here the CDR3 reads CASSFSLPNEQFF. In DNA form, the CDR3 reads TGTGCCAGCAGTTTTTCATTACCCAATGAGCAGTTCTTC.

The sample holds many counts of this clonotype. V usage is TRBV15 and J usage is TRBJ1-5, with unresolved D. Germline values: CDR1 LNHNV, CDR2 YYDKDF (reference sequence). Trimming pared 0 bases from V and 4 bases from J, leaving 10 bases between. This CDR3 has 15 residues. This CDR3 reads CATSRDDEGNQPQHF. The CDR3 nucleotides read TGTGCCACCAGCAGAGATGACGAGGGAAATCAGCCCCAGCATTTT. The variable domain in full, completed from reference TRBV15 and TRBJ1-5, reads DAMVIQNPRYQVTQFGKPVTLSCSQTLNHNVMYWYQQKSSQAPKLLFHYYDKDFNNEADTPDNFQSRRPNTSFCFLDIRSPGLGDTAMYLCATSRDDEGNQPQHFGDGTRLSIL.

J is TRBJ2-7 and V is TRBV6-2 or TRBV6-3; D perhaps matches TRBD2 (5 bases). CDR3 size: 14 residues. In germline, CDR1 is MNHEY, CDR2 SVGEGT. V lost 6 bases and J 0 bases, leaving 12 bases between the germline ends. CDR3 amino acids: CASRRRGLSYEQYV. CDR3 sequence (DNA): TGTGCCAGCAGACGGCGCGGGCTCTCCTACGAGCAGTACGTC.

This clonotype was seen only a few times. This sequence joins TRBV12-3 or TRBV12-4 and TRBJ2-5, with 11 bases identical to TRBD2. The CDR3 covers 15 residues. V dropped 3 bases and J dropped 3; count of bases not matched to a gene: 3. The CDR3 sequence is CASSLGLAVKETQYF. The CDR3 coding sequence is TGTGCCAGCAGTTTGGGACTAGCGGTCAAAGAGACCCAGTACTTC.

With regard to this clonotype: A much larger clone differs by one base, so this may be a read error. The V call is TRBV7-2, the J call TRBJ2-7; the match to TRBD1 covers 9 bases. The germline gives CDR1 SGHTA, CDR2 FQGNSA. Germline trimming cut 9 bases from V and 5 bases from J; bases unmatched to any gene: 11. CDR3 length: 14 residues. The CDR3, as DNA: TGTGCCAGGAGCGAGCGGGACAGGGCAAACGAGCAGTACTTC. This encodes CARSERDRANEQYF.

The chain joins TRBV7-2 to TRBJ2-3; D remains ambiguous. This CDR3 is built from 15 residues. Looked up from germline, CDR1 is SGHTA and CDR2 is FQGNSA. The V gene lost 5 bases and the J gene lost 3 bases, with 15 bases spanning the gap. For the CDR3, the DNA is TGTGCCAGCAGCCCTCTGGGCGCATCGACAGATACGCAGTATTTT. Translation: CASSPLGASTDTQYF.

The chain joins TRBV28 to TRBJ2-3, with TRBD2 matching 8 bases. The V and J ends lost 11 bases and 2 bases, in that order; junction bases with no gene match: 3. CDR1 and CDR2 from the germline V gene are MDHEN and SYDVKM. The CDR3 runs to 12 residues. CDR3 sequence: CALGGVTDTQYF. The CDR3 nucleotides are TGTGCCCTCGGGGGGGTCACAGATACGCAGTATTTT.

This clonotype was counted at least ten times. The chain recombines TRBV7-2 with TRBJ2-7, with 7 nucleotides matching TRBD2. With 5 bases clipped from V and 5 bases from J, the junction kept 6 bases outside the gene matches. The germline gives CDR1 SGHTA, CDR2 FQGNSA. This CDR3 region has 13 residues. CDR3 loop: CASSPRRGDEQYF. For the CDR3, the DNA is TGTGCCAGCAGCCCCCGCCGGGGGGACGAGCAGTACTTC.

V and J are TRBV6-5 and TRBJ1-6, with a weak D call TRBD1 (6 bases). With 2 bases removed from V and 7 bases from J, the gap between germline ends came to 12 bases. There are 15 residues in the CDR3. The V gene's germline CDR1 is MNHEY and CDR2 SVGAGI. This CDR3 is CASSYRRQGNSPLHF. The CDR3, as DNA: TGTGCCAGCAGTTACCGCCGGCAGGGGAATTCACCCCTCCACTTT.

This clonotype showed up just a few times. The genes are TRBV28 and TRBJ2-1; tentatively, D is TRBD1 or TRBD2 (5 bases each). The CDR3 spans 16 residues. CDR1 is MDHEN, CDR2 SYDVKM, per germline. The V end was cut by 5 bases, the J end by 0 bases, with 14 bases between. The CDR3 spells CASSTRDGSSYNEQFF. The CDR3, as DNA: TGTGCCAGCAGTACCCGGGACGGAAGCTCCTACAATGAGCAGTTCTTC.

This clonotype was seen only once. The V call is TRBV7-9, the J call TRBJ1-1; D remains ambiguous. The CDR3 is 13 amino acids. Trimming cost V 6 bases and J 5 bases, with 13 bases left between them. Germline values: CDR1 SEHNR, CDR2 FQNEAQ (reference sequence). The CDR3 protein is CASSLMSGTEAFF. DNA for the CDR3: TGTGCCAGCAGTCTTATGTCAGGAACTGAAGCTTTCTTT.

There are a few counts of this clonotype. The chain employs TRBV5-4 and TRBJ2-1, with TRBD2 matching over 14 bases. CDR1 and CDR2 from the germline V gene are SGHNT and YYREEE (reference sequence). V was pared by 5 bases and J by 8 bases, with 9 bases of the junction left unmatched. The CDR3 has 16 residues. CDR3 in amino acids: CASRSTTSGRADEQFF. The CDR3 DNA follows: TGTGCCAGCAGATCAACGACTAGCGGGAGGGCTGATGAGCAGTTCTTC. Full variable domain (rest looked up from reference TRBV5-4 and TRBJ2-1): ETGVTQSPTHLIKTRGQQVTLRCSSQSGHNTVSWYQQALGQGPQFIFQYYREEENGRGNFPPRFSGLQFPNYSSELNVNALELDDSALYLCASRSTTSGRADEQFFGPGTRLTVL.

The chain couples TRBV5-4 to TRBJ1-3; D gene ambiguous. Trimming shortened V by 0 bases and J by 0 bases, and 7 bases separated the two germline ends. This CDR3 spans 15 amino acids. The V gene's germline CDR1 is SGHNT and CDR2 YYREEE (reference sequence). The CDR3 loop is CASSLGSLSGNTIYF. As DNA, the CDR3 is TGTGCCAGCAGCTTGGGTTCGCTCTCTGGAAACACCATATATTTT. Together with reference TRBV5-4 and TRBJ1-3, the CDR3 gives the full variable domain: ETGVTQSPTHLIKTRGQQVTLRCSSQSGHNTVSWYQQALGQGPQFIFQYYREEENGRGNFPPRFSGLQFPNYSSELNVNALELDDSALYLCASSLGSLSGNTIYFGEGSWLTVV.

CDR3 region: CASSFGAGGAFF. The CDR3 nucleotides read TGTGCCAGCAGTTTTGGGGCAGGGGGAGCTTTCTTT. This chain links TRBV12-3 or TRBV12-4 with TRBJ1-1, with 7 nucleotides matching TRBD1. The V and J ends lost 3 bases and 10 bases, in that order; junction bases with no gene match: 5. This CDR3 has 12 residues.

This chain links TRBV27 with TRBJ2-5, with 8 nucleotides matching TRBD2. Germline V lookup: CDR1 MNHEY, CDR2 SMNVEV (reference sequence). The V gene end was trimmed by 4 bases and the J gene end by 5 bases; junction bases not matched to a gene: 9. The CDR3 contains 15 residues. CDR3 DNA: TGTGCCAGCAGTTGGGCAGCGGGAGTCACTGAGACCCAGTACTTC. Translating it yields CASSWAAGVTETQYF.